The 7 T cell receptor beta chains below all came from one sample that was sequenced in a study of vaccination effects on CD4 cells after COVID-19. No cognate antigen is known for these TCRs. Assay used: immunoSEQ multiplex PCR; TCRdb lists only in-frame clones, some missing. The sample lists tens of thousands of clones, about 83% occurring once. With roughly nine days of culture completed, CD4+ T cells were isolated. The starting material was CD4+ T cells from PBMCs cultured without peptide, obtained before COVID-19 vaccination. Receptor source: a human donor who received a COVID-19 vaccine.

The chain combines TRBV9 with TRBJ1-3; D remains unclear. CDR1 and CDR2 from the germline V gene are SGDLS and YYNGEE. The V and J ends lost 4 bases and 8 bases respectively, with 13 bases between them. The CDR3 spans 13 residues. The CDR3 bases are TGTGCCAGCAGCCCTAGACACGGGGACACCATATATTTT. This gives the protein CASSPRHGDTIYF. The full variable domain, completed using reference TRBV9 and TRBJ1-3, is DSGVTQTPKHLITATGQRVTLRCSPRSGDLSVYWYQQSLDQGLQFLIQYYNGEERAKGNILERFSAQQFPDLHSELNLSSLELGDSALYFCASSPRHGDTIYFGEGSWLTVV.

The chain recombines TRBV5-4 with TRBJ2-6; the D is unclear. Germline V lookup: CDR1 SGHNT, CDR2 YYREEE (reference sequence). Trimming shortened V by 0 bases and J by 0 bases, and 4 bases separated the two germline ends. CDR3 length: 15 residues. CDR3 coding DNA: TGTGCCAGCAGCTTGGCGGGCTCTGGGGCCAACGTCCTGACTTTC. It is translated as CASSLAGSGANVLTF.

This clone appeared once. V usage is TRBV23-1 and J usage is TRBJ1-6, with TRBD1 matching over 10 bases. TRBV23-1 is an ORF; its function is uncertain. The CDR3 covers 14 residues. V was clipped by 4 bases and J by 9 bases; unmatched bases: 3. CDR3 in amino acids: CASSPRDRGSPLHF. CDR3 bases: TGCGCCAGCAGTCCCCGGGACAGGGGTTCACCCCTCCACTTT.

J is TRBJ1-2 and V is TRBV15; D is unresolved. Germline loops: CDR1 LNHNV, CDR2 YYDKDF (reference sequence). The CDR3 length is 16 residues. V lost 0 bases to trimming and J lost 2 bases, with 13 bases between them. The CDR3: CATSRDLTDGNYGYTF. The CDR3 DNA reads TGTGCCACCAGCAGAGATCTAACGGACGGAAACTATGGCTACACCTTC.

The sample holds a few counts of this clone. This rearrangement joins TRBV5-1 to TRBJ1-2; no reliable D call. Germline CDR1 and CDR2: SGHRS and YFSETQ. The CDR3 is 13 amino acids. V lost 0 bases, J lost 6 bases, and 9 bases lay in between. The CDR3 here is CASSLVGRDGYTF. The CDR3 DNA is TGCGCCAGCAGCTTGGTGGGTAGGGATGGCTACACCTTC.

This clone was counted a single time. The chain employs TRBV6-6 and TRBJ2-5; 9 positions match TRBD2. V trimming: 4 bases; J trimming: 3 bases; junction bases outside the gene matches: 6. The CDR3 spans 15 residues. Germline CDR1 reads MNHNY; CDR2 reads SVGAGI (reference sequence). The CDR3, as DNA: TGTGCCAGCAGTTTAACGCGGGGGGGTAAAGAGACCCAGTACTTC. Translation gives CASSLTRGGKETQYF.

This clone has more than one count but fewer than ten. The chain has TRBV5-1 and TRBJ1-1; 8 bases agree with TRBD1. The germline CDR1 and CDR2 sequences are SGHRS and YFSETQ. The CDR3 spans 13 residues. J lost 5 bases, V lost 4 bases, and 4 bases had no gene match. The CDR3 loop reads CASSADRGTEAFF. In DNA form, the CDR3 reads TGCGCCAGCAGCGCCGACAGGGGAACTGAAGCTTTCTTT.